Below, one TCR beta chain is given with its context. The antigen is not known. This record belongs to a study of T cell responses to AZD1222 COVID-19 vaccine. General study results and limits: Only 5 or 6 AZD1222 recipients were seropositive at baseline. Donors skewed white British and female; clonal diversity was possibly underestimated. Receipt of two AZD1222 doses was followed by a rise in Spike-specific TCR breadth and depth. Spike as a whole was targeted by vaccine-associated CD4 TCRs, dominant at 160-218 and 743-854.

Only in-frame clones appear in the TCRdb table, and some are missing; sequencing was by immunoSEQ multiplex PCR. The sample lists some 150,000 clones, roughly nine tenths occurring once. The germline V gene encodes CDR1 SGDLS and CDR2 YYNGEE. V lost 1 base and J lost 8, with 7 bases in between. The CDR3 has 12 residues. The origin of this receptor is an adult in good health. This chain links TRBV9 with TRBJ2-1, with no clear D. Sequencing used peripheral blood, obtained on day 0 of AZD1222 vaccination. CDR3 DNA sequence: TGTGCCAGCAGCGTATTCGACGATGAGCAGTTCTTC. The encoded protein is CASSVFDDEQFF. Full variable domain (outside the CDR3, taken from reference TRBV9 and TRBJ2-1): DSGVTQTPKHLITATGQRVTLRCSPRSGDLSVYWYQQSLDQGLQFLIQYYNGEERAKGNILERFSAQQFPDLHSELNLSSLELGDSALYFCASSVFDDEQFFGPGTRLTVL.